The T cell receptor beta chain described here comes from a study of identical twins. Germline lookup yields CDR1 MNHNS and CDR2 SASEGT. V lost 6 bases and J 0 bases, leaving 4 bases between the germline ends. The CDR3 loop spans 12 amino acids. TCRdb itself ran the 5' RACE reads through MiXCR, one entry per CDR3 protein. In the table there are 510,000 or so distinct CDR3 sequences, around 15% of which are singletons. Overall study findings and caveats: In drawing conclusions, the study used cross-sectional statistical analysis and did not follow the same donors. Out-of-frame alpha sequences common to twins were enriched for low generation probability. Abundant beta clonotypes from cord blood had fewer insertions, unlike memory repertoires, which showed none.

This clonotype appeared many times. Its antigen remains unknown. The same specimen was also included in a second study, on yellow fever vaccine responses in identical twins.

This TCR was sampled from a woman younger than 30 in good health. The chain links TRBV6-1 to TRBJ2-3; D gene unclear. The specimen sequenced was CD4+ T cells sorted from blood. The CDR3 spells CASRGSTDTQYF. The CDR3 coding sequence is TGTGCCAGCAGGGGTAGCACAGATACGCAGTATTTT.